This passage covers 17 T cell receptor beta chains from one sample sequenced in a study of blood T cell repertoires in COVID-19. Profiling relied on immunoSEQ multiplex PCR, and the TCRdb table lists in-frame clones only, not all of them. The sample holds 280,000 or so clones; 83% are singletons and the top ten take 7.5% to 10%. Input material: peripheral blood. The receptor set was obtained from a woman aged 45-59 years who had recovered from COVID-19.

This clone was counted between two and nine times. Here the CDR3 DNA reads TGTGCCAGCAGCCTGCGGCTAGCGGGGGCCGGGGAGCTGTTTTTT. Translated: CASSLRLAGAGELFF. The rearrangement links TRBV14 to TRBJ2-2, with TRBD2 matching 10 bases. This CDR3 has 15 residues. Per the germline V gene, CDR1 is SGHDN and CDR2 is FVKESK. With V trimmed by 4 bases and J by 6 bases, 5 bases remained unmatched.

The CDR3 bases are TGTGCCAGCAGCCCCCCGGGACAGTCCTATGGCTACACCTTC. As protein: CASSPPGQSYGYTF. The rearrangement joins TRBV5-8 to TRBJ1-2; 7 bases are a match to TRBD1. CDR1 is SGHTS, CDR2 YDEGEE, per germline. The V segment lost 4 bases and the J segment 4 bases; nucleotides outside the gene matches: 7. The CDR3 length is 14 residues.

The rearrangement joins TRBV5-1 to TRBJ2-2; 7 bases fit TRBD2. Germline V gene sequence: CDR1 SGHRS, CDR2 YFSETQ. J gave up 0 bases and V 5 bases, and 4 bases lay outside the gene matches. The CDR3 runs to 15 residues. The CDR3 bases are TGCGCCAGCAGGGGAGGGGATACGAACACCGGGGAGCTGTTTTTT. Amino acid sequence: CASRGGDTNTGELFF.

This clone occurred a few times. The rearrangement joins TRBV7-6 to TRBJ2-2; D perhaps matches TRBD1 (6 bases). V lost 3 bases and J lost 2, with 13 bases in between. CDR1 SGHVS and CDR2 FNYEAQ come from the germline V gene. The CDR3 loop spans 16 amino acids. CDR3 DNA: TGTGCCAGCAGCTTGAAGCGAGGGGGAAACACCGGGGAGCTGTTTTTT. Translating it yields CASSLKRGGNTGELFF.

The J gene is TRBJ1-5, the V gene TRBV12-3 or TRBV12-4, with 8 bases fitting TRBD1. V dropped 6 bases and J dropped 6; count of bases not matched to a gene: 4. CDR3 length equals 13 residues. This CDR3 reads CASSQGALQPQHF. The CDR3 DNA is TGTGCCAGCAGCCAGGGGGCTCTTCAGCCCCAGCATTTT.

This chain connects TRBV29-1 to TRBJ2-6; D is undetermined. V was pared by 6 bases and J by 0 bases, with 9 bases between. The CDR3 consists of 14 residues. Per germline, CDR1 SQVTM and CDR2 ANQGSEA. The CDR3 DNA reads TGCAGCGTACTTGTATCCTCTGGGGCCAACGTCCTGACTTTC. It specifies CSVLVSSGANVLTF.

V is TRBV24-1 and J is TRBJ2-7, with TRBD1 matching over 11 bases. Germline loops: CDR1 KGHDR, CDR2 SFDVKD. The ends lost 4 bases at V and 3 bases at J; junction bases unmatched: 7. CDR3 length: 16 residues. The chain's CDR3 is CATSDPRDRGGYEQYF. The CDR3 region has the DNA TGTGCCACCAGTGACCCCCGGGACAGGGGGGGCTACGAGCAGTACTTC.

This clone was detected only once. This chain joins TRBV6-6 and TRBJ2-3; 13 bases fit TRBD2. The CDR3 is 15 residues long. Trimming took 5 bases from V and 6 from J; bases not matched to a gene: 5. Germline assignment: CDR1 MNHNY and CDR2 SVGAGI (reference sequence). Written as DNA, the CDR3 is TGTGCCAGCAGTACTAGCGGGGGGGCAGTCGATACGCAGTATTTT. Protein: CASSTSGGAVDTQYF.

V gene TRBV6-5 combines with J gene TRBJ1-2; the match to TRBD1 covers 8 bases. The CDR3 consists of 15 residues. CDR1 is MNHEY, CDR2 SVGAGI, per germline. With 6 bases clipped from V and 3 bases from J, the junction kept 9 bases outside the gene matches. The DNA for the CDR3 is TGTGCCAGCAGAAAGACAGGGGCCGAGGACTATGGCTACACCTTC. Translating gives CASRKTGAEDYGYTF.

V and J are TRBV20-1 and TRBJ1-2; D gene ambiguous. V lost 3 bases and J lost 8, with 7 bases in between. Germline CDR1 reads DFQATT; CDR2 reads SNEGSKA (reference sequence). The CDR3 runs to 10 residues. The chain's CDR3 is CSASGSGYTF. In DNA, the CDR3 is TGCAGTGCTAGCGGGTCGGGCTACACCTTC.

The rearrangement uses TRBV28 and TRBJ1-3, with D perhaps matching TRBD1 (5 bases). Per the germline V gene, CDR1 is MDHEN and CDR2 is SYDVKM. The CDR3 covers 15 residues. Trimming took off 2 bases at V and 5 bases at J, with 13 bases between the two ends. CDR3 sequence reads: CASSLGTPGRNTIYF. In nucleotides, the CDR3 is TGTGCCAGCAGTTTAGGCACGCCAGGGAGAAACACCATATATTTT.

With regard to this clone: The same CDR3 can be traced to other DNA sequences in this sample. The rearrangement links TRBV6-5 to TRBJ1-2; 7 bases fit TRBD1. V gave up 2 bases and J gave up 3 bases; unmatched junction bases: 3. This CDR3 contains 14 residues. The germline V gene encodes CDR1 MNHEY and CDR2 SVGAGI. The CDR3 sequence is CASSYRGPDYGYTF. The CDR3 coding sequence is TGTGCCAGCAGTTACAGGGGGCCTGACTATGGCTACACCTTC.

The chain employs TRBV4-3 and TRBJ2-3; the D gene is possibly TRBD2 (6 bases). Trimming shortened V by 3 bases and J by 0 bases, and 16 bases separated the two germline ends. Germline V gene data show CDR1 as LGHNA and CDR2 as YSLEER. The CDR3 contains 17 residues. CDR3 in DNA: TGCGCCAGCAGCCAGGGGGACTCGCGGGGTAGCACAGATACGCAGTATTTT. It translates to CASSQGDSRGSTDTQYF.

The V call is TRBV7-8, the J call TRBJ2-1; the match to TRBD2 covers 15 bases. The CDR3 sequence is 18 residues long. Germline CDR1 is SGHVS and CDR2 is FQNEAQ. V dropped 3 bases and J dropped 0; count of bases not matched to a gene: 3. The CDR3 spells CASSLGLAGGLSYNEQFF. The CDR3 DNA follows: TGTGCCAGCAGCTTGGGACTAGCGGGAGGACTCTCCTACAATGAGCAGTTCTTC.

The chain joins TRBV18 to TRBJ2-3, with TRBD2 identical over 7 bases. This CDR3 spans 15 amino acids. V shed 6 bases, J shed 8 bases, and the junction held 14 bases outside the gene matches. Germline V gene sequence: CDR1 KGHSH, CDR2 LQKENI. The CDR3 loop is CASSPSGFHLVTQYF. The CDR3 nucleotides are TGTGCCAGCTCCCCTAGCGGATTCCACCTGGTTACGCAGTATTTT. The whole variable domain, filled in from reference TRBV18 and TRBJ2-3, reads NAGVMQNPRHLVRRRGQEARLRCSPMKGHSHVYWYRQLPEEGLKFMVYLQKENIIDESGMPKERFSAEFPKEGPSILRIQQVVRGDSAAYFCASSPSGFHLVTQYFGPGTRLTVL.

V is TRBV24-1 and J is TRBJ2-3, with 9 positions matching TRBD1. This CDR3 has 16 amino acids. Trimming at V came to 4 bases and at J to 5 bases, leaving 9 bases not matched to a gene. CDR1 is KGHDR and CDR2 is SFDVKD in the germline V gene. CDR3: CATSEPSTGGKDTQYF. In DNA, the CDR3 is TGTGCCACCAGTGAACCCTCGACAGGGGGAAAAGATACGCAGTATTTT.

The CDR3 DNA is TGCGCCAGCAGCTTAGCGGGGCGCTCCTACAATGAGCAGTTCTTC. Translating it yields CASSLAGRSYNEQFF. This rearrangement joins TRBV5-1 to TRBJ2-1; TRBD2 aligns across 7 bases. CDR3 length: 15 residues. Looked up from germline, CDR1 is SGHRS and CDR2 is YFSETQ. V dropped 2 bases and J dropped 0; count of bases not matched to a gene: 2.